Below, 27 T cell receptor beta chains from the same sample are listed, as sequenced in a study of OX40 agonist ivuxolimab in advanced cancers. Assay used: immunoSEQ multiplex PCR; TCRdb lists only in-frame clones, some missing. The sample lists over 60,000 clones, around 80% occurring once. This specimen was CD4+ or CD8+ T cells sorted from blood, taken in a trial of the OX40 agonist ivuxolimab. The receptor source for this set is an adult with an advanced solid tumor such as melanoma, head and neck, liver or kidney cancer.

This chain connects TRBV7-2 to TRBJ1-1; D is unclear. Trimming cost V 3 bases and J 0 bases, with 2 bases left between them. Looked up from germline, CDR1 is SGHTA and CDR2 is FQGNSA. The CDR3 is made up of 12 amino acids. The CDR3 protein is CASSFVNTEAFF. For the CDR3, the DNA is TGTGCCAGCAGCTTTGTGAACACTGAAGCTTTCTTT.

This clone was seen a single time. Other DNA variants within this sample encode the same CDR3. The CDR3 loop reads CASSYHLLADTQYF. In nucleotides, the CDR3 is TGTGCCAGCAGTTACCACTTGCTAGCAGATACGCAGTATTTT. V usage is TRBV6-5 and J usage is TRBJ2-3, with unresolved D. CDR3 size: 14 residues. V was clipped by 2 bases and J by 4 bases, with 10 bases between them. Looked up from germline, CDR1 is MNHEY and CDR2 is SVGAGI.

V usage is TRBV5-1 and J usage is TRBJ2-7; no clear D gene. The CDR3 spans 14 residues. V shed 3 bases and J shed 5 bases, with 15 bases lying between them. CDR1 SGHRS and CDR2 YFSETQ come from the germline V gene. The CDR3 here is CASSWGGLPHEQYF. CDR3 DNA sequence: TGCGCCAGCAGCTGGGGTGGCCTGCCCCACGAGCAGTACTTC.

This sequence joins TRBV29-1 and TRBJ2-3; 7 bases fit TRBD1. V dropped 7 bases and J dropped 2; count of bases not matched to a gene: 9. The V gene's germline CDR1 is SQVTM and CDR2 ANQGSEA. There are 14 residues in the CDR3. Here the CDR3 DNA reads TGCAGCGGGATACAGGGGCTCAACACAGATACGCAGTATTTT. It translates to CSGIQGLNTDTQYF.

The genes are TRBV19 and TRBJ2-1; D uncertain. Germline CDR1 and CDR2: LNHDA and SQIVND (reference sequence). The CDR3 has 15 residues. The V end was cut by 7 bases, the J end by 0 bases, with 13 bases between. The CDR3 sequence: CASTVLPSSYNEQFF. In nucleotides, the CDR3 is TGTGCCAGTACGGTTCTTCCAAGCTCCTACAATGAGCAGTTCTTC.

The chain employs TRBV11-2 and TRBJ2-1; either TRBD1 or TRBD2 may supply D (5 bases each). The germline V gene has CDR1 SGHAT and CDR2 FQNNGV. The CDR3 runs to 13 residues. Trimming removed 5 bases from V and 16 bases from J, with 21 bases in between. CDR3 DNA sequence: TGTGCCAGCAGCCTAATCGAGGGGTTCCCGCCCTTCTTC. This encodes CASSLIEGFPPFF.

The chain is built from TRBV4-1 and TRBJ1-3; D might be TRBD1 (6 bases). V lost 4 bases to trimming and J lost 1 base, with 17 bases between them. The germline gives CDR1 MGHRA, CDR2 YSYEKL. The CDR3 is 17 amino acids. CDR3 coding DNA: TGCGCCAGCAGCCGGGGGGCACTAAGGGGGTCTGGAAACACCATATATTTT. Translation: CASSRGALRGSGNTIYF.

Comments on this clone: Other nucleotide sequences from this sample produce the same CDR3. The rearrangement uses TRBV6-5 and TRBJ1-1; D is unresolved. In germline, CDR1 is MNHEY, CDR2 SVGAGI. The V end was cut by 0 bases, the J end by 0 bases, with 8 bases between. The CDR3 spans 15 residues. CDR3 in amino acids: CASSYSTRLNTEAFF. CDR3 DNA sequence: TGTGCCAGCAGTTACTCGACACGGTTGAACACTGAAGCTTTCTTT.

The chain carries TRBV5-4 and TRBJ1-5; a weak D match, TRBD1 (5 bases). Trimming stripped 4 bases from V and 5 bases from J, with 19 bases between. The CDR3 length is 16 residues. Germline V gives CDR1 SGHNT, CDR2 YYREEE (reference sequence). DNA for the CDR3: TGTGCCAGCAGCCAATCTCCGGGACGGACTTATCAGCCCCAGCATTTT. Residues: CASSQSPGRTYQPQHF.

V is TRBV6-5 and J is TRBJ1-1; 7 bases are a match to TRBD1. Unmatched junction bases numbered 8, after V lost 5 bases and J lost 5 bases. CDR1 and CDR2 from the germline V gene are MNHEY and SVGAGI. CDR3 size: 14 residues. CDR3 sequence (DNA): TGTGCCAGCAGTAGACAGGGATCGTATACTGAAGCTTTCTTT. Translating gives CASSRQGSYTEAFF.

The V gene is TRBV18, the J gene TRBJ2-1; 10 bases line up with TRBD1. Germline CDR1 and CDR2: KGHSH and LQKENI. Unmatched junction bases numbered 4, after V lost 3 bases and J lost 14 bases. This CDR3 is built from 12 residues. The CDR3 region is CASSPAGTGEFF. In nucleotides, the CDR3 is TGTGCCAGCTCACCGGCCGGGACAGGGGAGTTCTTC. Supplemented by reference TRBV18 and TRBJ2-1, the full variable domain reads NAGVMQNPRHLVRRRGQEARLRCSPMKGHSHVYWYRQLPEEGLKFMVYLQKENIIDESGMPKERFSAEFPKEGPSILRIQQVVRGDSAAYFCASSPAGTGEFFGPGTRLTVL.

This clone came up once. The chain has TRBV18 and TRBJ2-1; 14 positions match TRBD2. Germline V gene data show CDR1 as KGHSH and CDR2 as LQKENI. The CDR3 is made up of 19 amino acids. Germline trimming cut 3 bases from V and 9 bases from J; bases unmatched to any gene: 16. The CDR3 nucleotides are TGTGCCAGCTCACCGAGGACCTCGCCCGGACTAGCGGGAGGAGGTGAGCAGTTCTTC. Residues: CASSPRTSPGLAGGGEQFF.

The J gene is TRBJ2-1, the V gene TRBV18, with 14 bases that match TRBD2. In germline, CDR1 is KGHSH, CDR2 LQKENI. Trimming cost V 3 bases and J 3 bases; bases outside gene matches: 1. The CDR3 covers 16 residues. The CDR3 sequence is CASSPGTSGSYNEQFF. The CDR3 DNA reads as TGTGCCAGCTCACCCGGGACTAGCGGGAGCTACAATGAGCAGTTCTTC.

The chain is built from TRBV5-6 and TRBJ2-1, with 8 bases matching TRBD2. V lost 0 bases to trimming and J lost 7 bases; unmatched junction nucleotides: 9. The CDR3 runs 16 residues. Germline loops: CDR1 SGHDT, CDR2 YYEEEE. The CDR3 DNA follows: TGTGCCAGCAGCTTGGCCCTGGGACTAGTAGGGAATGAGCAGTTCTTC. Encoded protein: CASSLALGLVGNEQFF. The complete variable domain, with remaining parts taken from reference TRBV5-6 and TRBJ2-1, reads DAGVTQSPTHLIKTRGQQVTLRCSPKSGHDTVSWYQQALGQGPQFIFQYYEEEERQRGNFPDRFSGHQFPNYSSELNVNALLLGDSALYLCASSLALGLVGNEQFFGPGTRLTVL.

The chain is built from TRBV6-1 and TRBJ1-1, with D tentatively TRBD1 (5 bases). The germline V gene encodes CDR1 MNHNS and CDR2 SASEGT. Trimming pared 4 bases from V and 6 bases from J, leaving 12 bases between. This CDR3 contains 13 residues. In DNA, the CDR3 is TGTGCCAGCAGTGGGGGGTATCGCGCTGAAGCTTTCTTT. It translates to CASSGGYRAEAFF.

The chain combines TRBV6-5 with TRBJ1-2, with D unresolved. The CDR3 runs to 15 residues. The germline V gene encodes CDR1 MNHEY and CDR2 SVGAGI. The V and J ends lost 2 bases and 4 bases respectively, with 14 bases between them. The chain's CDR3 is CASSYHRRDSYGYTF. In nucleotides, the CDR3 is TGTGCCAGCAGTTACCACCGGAGAGATTCCTATGGCTACACCTTC.

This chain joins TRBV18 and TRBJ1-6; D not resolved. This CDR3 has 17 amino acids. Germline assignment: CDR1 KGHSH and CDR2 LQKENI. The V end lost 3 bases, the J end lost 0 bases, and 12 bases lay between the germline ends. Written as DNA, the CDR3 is TGTGCCAGCTCACCGAGGAGCCCGAGCTCCTATAATTCACCCCTCCACTTT. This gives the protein CASSPRSPSSYNSPLHF.

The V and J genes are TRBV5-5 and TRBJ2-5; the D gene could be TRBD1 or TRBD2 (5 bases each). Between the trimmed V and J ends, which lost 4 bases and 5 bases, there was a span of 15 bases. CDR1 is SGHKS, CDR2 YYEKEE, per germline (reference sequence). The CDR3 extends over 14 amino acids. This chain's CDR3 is CASSLRDPEETQYF. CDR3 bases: TGTGCCAGCAGCCTTCGGGACCCGGAGGAGACCCAGTACTTC. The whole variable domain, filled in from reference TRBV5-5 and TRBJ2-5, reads DAGVTQSPTHLIKTRGQQVTLRCSPISGHKSVSWYQQVLGQGPQFIFQYYEKEERGRGNFPDRFSARQFPNYSSELNVNALLLGDSALYLCASSLRDPEETQYFGPGTRLLVL.

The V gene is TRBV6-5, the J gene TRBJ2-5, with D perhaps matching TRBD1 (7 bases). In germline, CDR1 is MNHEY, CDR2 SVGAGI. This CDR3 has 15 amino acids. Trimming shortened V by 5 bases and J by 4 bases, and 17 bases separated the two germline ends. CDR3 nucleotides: TGTGCCAGCAGTCCGAACAGGGGAGGAGGAGAGACCCAGTACTTC. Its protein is CASSPNRGGGETQYF.

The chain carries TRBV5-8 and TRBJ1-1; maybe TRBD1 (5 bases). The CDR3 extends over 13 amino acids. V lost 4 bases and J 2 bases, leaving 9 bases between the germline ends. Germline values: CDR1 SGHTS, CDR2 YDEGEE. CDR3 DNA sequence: TGTGCCAGCAGCACGACAGTTAACACTGAAGCTTTCTTT. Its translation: CASSTTVNTEAFF.

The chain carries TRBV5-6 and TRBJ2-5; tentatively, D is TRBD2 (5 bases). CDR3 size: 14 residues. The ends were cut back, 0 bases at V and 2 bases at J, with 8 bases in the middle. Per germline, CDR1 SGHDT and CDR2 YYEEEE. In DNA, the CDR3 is TGTGCCAGCAGCTTGGCGGGGTTTCAAGAGACCCAGTACTTC. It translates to CASSLAGFQETQYF.

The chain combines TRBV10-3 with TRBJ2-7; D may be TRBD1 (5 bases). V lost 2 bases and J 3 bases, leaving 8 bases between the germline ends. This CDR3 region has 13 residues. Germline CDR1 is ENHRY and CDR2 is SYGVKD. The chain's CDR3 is CAISEGAGYEQYF. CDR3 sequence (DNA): TGTGCCATCAGTGAGGGGGCAGGCTACGAGCAGTACTTC.

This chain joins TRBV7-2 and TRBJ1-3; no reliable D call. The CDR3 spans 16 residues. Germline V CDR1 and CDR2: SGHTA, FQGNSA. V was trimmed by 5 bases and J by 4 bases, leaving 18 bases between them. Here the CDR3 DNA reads TGTGCCAGCAGCGCCCCGGGCCCTCTGCGAGGAAACACCATATATTTT. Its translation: CASSAPGPLRGNTIYF.

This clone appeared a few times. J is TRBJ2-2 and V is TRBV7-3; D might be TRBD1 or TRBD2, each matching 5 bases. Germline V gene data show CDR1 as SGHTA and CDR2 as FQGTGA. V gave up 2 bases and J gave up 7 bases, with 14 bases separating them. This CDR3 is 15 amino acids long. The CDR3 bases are TGTGCCAGCAGCTTATTGGGGGAGTTCGGCGGGGAGCTGTTTTTT. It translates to CASSLLGEFGGELFF. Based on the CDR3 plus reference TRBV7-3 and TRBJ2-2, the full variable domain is GAGVSQTPSNKVTEKGKYVELRCDPISGHTALYWYRQSLGQGPEFLIYFQGTGAADDSGLPNDRFFAVRPEGSVSTLKIQRTERGDSAVYLCASSLLGEFGGELFFGEGSRLTVL.

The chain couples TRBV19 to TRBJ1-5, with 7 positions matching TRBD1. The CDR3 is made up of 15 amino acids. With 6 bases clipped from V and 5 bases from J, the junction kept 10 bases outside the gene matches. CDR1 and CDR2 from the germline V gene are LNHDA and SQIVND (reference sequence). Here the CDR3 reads CASSSMRGQDQPQHF. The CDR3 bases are TGTGCCAGTAGCTCGATGAGGGGGCAGGATCAGCCCCAGCATTTT.

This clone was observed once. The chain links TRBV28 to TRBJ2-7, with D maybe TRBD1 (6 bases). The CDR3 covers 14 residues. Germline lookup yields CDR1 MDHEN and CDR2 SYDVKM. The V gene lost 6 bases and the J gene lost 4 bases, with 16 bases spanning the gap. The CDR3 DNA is TGTGCCAGCAGACCTGGGACACCGGGGTACGAGCAGTACGTC. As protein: CASRPGTPGYEQYV.

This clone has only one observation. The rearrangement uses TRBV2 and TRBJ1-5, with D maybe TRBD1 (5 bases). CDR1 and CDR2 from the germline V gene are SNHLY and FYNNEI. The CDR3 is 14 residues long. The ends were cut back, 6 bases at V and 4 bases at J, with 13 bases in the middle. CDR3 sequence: CASRFRGLNQPQHF. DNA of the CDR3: TGTGCCAGCAGGTTCCGGGGCCTAAATCAGCCCCAGCATTTT.